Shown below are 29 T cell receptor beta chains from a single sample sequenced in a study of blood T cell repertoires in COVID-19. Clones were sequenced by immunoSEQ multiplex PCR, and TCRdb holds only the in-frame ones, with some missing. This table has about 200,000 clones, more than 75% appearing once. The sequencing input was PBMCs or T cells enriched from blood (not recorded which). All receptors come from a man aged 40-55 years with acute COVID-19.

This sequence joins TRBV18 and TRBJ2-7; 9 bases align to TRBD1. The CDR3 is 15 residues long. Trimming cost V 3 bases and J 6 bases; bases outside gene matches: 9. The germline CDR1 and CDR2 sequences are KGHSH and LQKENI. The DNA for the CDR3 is TGTGCCAGCTCACCCCCCCGGGACAGGGTAGGCGAGCAGTACTTC. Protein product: CASSPPRDRVGEQYF.

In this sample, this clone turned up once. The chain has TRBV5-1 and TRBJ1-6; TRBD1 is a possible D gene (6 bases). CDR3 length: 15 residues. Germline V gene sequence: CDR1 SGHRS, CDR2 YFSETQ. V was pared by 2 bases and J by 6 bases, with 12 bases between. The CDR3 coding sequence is TGCGCCAGCAGCTTAACAGGGCCGGGTAATTCACCCCTCCACTTT. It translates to CASSLTGPGNSPLHF. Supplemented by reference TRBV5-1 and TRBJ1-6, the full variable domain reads KAGVTQTPRYLIKTRGQQVTLSCSPISGHRSVSWYQQTPGQGLQFLFEYFSETQRNKGNFPGRFSGRQFSNSRSEMNVSTLELGDSALYLCASSLTGPGNSPLHFGNGTRLTVT.

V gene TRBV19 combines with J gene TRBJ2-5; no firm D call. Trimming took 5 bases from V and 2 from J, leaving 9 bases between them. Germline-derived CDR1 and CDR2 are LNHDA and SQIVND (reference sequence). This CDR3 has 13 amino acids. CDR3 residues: CASSVTLQETQYF. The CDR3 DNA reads TGTGCCAGTAGTGTTACTTTACAAGAGACCCAGTACTTC.

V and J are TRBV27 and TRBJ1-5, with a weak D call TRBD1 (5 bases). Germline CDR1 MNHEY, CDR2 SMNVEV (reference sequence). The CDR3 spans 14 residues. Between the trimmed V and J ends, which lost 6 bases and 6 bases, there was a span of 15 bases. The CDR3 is CASSASPQGQPQHF. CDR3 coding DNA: TGTGCCAGCAGCGCCAGCCCCCAGGGTCAGCCCCAGCATTTT.

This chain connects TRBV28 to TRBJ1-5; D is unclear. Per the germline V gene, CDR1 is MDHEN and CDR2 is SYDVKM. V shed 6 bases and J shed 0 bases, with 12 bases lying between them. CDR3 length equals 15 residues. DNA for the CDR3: TGTGCCAGCAGGGGCGCCGGGAATAGCAATCAGCCCCAGCATTTT. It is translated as CASRGAGNSNQPQHF.

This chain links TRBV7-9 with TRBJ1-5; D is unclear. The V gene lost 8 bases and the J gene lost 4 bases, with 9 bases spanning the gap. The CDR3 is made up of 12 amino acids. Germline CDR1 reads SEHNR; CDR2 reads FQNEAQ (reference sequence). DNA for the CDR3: TGTGCCAGCCGGAGTGGGAATCAGCCCCAGCATTTT. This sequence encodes CASRSGNQPQHF.

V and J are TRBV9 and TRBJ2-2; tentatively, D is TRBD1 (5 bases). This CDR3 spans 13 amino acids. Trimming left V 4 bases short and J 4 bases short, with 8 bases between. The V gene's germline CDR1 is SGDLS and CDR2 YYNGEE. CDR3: CASSQGGTGELFF. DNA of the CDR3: TGTGCCAGCAGCCAGGGTGGCACCGGGGAGCTGTTTTTT.

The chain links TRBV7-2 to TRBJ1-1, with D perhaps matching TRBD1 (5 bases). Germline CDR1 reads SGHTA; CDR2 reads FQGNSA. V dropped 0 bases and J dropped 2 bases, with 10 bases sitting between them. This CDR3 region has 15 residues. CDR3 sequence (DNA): TGTGCCAGCAGCTTAGCCCCCCAGGGAAACACTGAAGCTTTCTTT. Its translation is CASSLAPQGNTEAFF.

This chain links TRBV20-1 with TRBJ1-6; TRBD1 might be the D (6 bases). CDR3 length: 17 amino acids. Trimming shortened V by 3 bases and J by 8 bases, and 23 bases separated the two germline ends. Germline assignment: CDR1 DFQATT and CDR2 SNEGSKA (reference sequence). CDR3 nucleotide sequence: TGCAGTGCTAGTATCGTGGGGGGGACACAGATTTATTCACCCCTCCACTTT. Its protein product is CSASIVGGTQIYSPLHF.

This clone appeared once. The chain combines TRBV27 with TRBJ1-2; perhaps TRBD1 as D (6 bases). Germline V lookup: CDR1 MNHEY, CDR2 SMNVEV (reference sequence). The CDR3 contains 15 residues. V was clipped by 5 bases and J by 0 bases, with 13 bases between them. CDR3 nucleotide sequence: TGTGCCAGCAGTCCCCGGACAGACTCTAACTATGGCTACACCTTC. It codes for CASSPRTDSNYGYTF.

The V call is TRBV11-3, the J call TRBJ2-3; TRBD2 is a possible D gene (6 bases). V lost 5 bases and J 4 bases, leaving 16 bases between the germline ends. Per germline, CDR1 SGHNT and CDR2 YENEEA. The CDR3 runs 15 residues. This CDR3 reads CASSLTREAADTQYF. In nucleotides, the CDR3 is TGTGCCAGCAGCCTAACCAGGGAGGCGGCAGATACGCAGTATTTT. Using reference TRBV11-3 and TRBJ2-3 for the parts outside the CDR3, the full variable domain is EAGVVQSPRYKIIEKKQPVAFWCNPISGHNTLYWYLQNLGQGPELLIRYENEEAVDDSQLPKDRFSAERLKGVDSTLKIQPAELGDSAVYLCASSLTREAADTQYFGPGTRLTVL.

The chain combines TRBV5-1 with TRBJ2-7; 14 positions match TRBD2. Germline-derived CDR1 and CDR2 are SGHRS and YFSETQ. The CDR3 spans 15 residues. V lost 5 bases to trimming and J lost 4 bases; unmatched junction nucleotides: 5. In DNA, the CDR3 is TGCGCCAGCAGGCCGGGGACTAGCGGGAGTTACGAGCAGTACTTC. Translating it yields CASRPGTSGSYEQYF.

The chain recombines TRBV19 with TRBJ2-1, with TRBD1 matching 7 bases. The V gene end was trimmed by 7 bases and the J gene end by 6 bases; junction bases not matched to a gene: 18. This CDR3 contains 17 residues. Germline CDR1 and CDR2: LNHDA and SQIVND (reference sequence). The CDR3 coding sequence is TGTGCCAGTAAAAGCATGCGGGTGACAGGGAGCGTCAATGAGCAGTTCTTC. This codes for CASKSMRVTGSVNEQFF.

CDR3 loop: CASSLGQVEQYF. The DNA for the CDR3 is TGTGCCAGCAGCTTAGGCCAGGTCGAGCAGTACTTC. This chain links TRBV7-2 with TRBJ2-7; D not certain. V was shortened by 1 base and J by 6 bases, with 7 bases between the two germline ends. CDR1 is SGHTA, CDR2 FQGNSA, per germline. The CDR3 consists of 12 residues.

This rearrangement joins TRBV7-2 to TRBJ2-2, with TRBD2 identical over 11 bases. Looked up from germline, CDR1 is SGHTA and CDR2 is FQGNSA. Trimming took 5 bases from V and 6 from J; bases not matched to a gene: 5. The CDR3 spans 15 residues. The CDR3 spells CASSALAGVSGELFF. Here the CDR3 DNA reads TGTGCCAGCAGCGCACTAGCGGGAGTGTCCGGGGAGCTGTTTTTT.

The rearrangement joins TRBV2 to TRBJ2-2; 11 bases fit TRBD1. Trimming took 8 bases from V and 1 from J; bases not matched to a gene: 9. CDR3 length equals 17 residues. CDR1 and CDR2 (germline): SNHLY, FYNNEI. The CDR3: CASARDRGTRNTGELFF. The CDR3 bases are TGTGCCAGCGCCAGGGACAGGGGGACTCGGAACACCGGGGAGCTGTTTTTT.

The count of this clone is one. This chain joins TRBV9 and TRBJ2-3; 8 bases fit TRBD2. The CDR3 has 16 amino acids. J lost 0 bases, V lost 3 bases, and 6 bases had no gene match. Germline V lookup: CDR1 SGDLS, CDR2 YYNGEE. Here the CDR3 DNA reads TGTGCCAGCAGCGCTCTAGCGGGCCTTAGCACAGATACGCAGTATTTT. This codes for CASSALAGLSTDTQYF.

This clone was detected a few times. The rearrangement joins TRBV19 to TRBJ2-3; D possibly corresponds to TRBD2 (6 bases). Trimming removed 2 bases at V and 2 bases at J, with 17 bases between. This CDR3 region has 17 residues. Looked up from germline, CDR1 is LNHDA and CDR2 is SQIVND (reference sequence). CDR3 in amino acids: CASSIIIGAGLTDTQYF. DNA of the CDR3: TGTGCCAGTAGTATAATCATCGGCGCGGGACTCACAGATACGCAGTATTTT.

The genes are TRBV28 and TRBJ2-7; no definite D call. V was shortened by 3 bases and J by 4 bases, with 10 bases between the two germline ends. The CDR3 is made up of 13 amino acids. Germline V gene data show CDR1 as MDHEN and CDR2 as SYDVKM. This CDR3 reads CASSLSPRYEQYF. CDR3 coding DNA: TGTGCCAGCAGTTTGTCTCCCCGGTACGAGCAGTACTTC.

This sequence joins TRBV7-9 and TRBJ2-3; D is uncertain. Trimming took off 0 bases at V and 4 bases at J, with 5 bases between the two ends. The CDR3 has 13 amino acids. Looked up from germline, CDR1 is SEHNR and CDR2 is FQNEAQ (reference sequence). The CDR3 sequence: CASSLAGADTQYF. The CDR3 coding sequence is TGTGCCAGCAGCTTAGCAGGAGCAGATACGCAGTATTTT.

This chain's CDR3 is CASSTSGGLSEQYF. The CDR3, as DNA: TGCGCCAGCAGTACTAGCGGGGGCCTTAGCGAGCAGTACTTC. This chain joins TRBV10-2 and TRBJ2-7; 11 nucleotides align to TRBD2. The CDR3 covers 14 residues. Trimming removed 5 bases from V and 6 bases from J; junction bases left unmatched: 6. Germline assignment: CDR1 WSHSY and CDR2 SAAADI.

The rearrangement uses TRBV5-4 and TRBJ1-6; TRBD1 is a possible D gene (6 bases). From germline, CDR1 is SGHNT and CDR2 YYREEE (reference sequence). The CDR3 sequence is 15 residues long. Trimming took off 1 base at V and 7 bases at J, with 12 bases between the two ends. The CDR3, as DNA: TGTGCCAGCAGCTTGAGCTCAGGGGTGAATTCACCCCTCCACTTT. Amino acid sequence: CASSLSSGVNSPLHF. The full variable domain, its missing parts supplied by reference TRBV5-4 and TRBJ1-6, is ETGVTQSPTHLIKTRGQQVTLRCSSQSGHNTVSWYQQALGQGPQFIFQYYREEENGRGNFPPRFSGLQFPNYSSELNVNALELDDSALYLCASSLSSGVNSPLHFGNGTRLTVT.

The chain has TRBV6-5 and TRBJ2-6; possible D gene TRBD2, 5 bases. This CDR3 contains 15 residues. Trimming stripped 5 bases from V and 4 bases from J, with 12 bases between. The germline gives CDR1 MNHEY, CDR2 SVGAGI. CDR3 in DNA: TGTGCCAGCAGTCTGAGGGTCTCCGGGGCCAACGTCCTGACTTTC. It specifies CASSLRVSGANVLTF.

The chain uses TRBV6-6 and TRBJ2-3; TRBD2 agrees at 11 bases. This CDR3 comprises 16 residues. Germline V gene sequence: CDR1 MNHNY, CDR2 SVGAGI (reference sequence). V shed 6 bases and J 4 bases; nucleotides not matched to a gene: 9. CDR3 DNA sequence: TGTGCCAGCAGACTACTAGGTAGCGGGAGGGCAGATACGCAGTATTTT. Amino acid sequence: CASRLLGSGRADTQYF.

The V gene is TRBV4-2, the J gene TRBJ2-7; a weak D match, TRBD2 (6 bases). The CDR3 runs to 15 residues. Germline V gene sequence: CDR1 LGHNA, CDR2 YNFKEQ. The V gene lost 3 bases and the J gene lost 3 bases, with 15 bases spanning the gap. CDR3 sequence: CASSQGGPGDYEQYF. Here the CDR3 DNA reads TGTGCCAGCAGCCAGGGCGGACCGGGGGACTACGAGCAGTACTTC.

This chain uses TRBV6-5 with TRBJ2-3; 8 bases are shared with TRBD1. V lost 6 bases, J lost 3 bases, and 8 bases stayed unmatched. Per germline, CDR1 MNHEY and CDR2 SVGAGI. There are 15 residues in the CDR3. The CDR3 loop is CASRPDRGGTDTQYF. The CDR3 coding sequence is TGTGCCAGCAGACCCGACAGGGGAGGAACAGATACGCAGTATTTT.

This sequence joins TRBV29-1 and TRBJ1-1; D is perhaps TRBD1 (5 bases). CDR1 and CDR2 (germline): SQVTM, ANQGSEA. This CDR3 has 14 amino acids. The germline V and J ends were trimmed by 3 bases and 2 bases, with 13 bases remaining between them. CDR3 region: CSVDQGLGNTEAFF. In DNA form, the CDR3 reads TGCAGCGTTGATCAGGGTCTCGGTAACACTGAAGCTTTCTTT. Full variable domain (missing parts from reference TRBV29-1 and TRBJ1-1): SAVISQKPSRDICQRGTSLTIQCQVDSQVTMMFWYRQQPGQSLTLIATANQGSEATYESGFVIDKFPISRPNLTFSTLTVSNMSPEDSSIYLCSVDQGLGNTEAFFGQGTRLTVV.

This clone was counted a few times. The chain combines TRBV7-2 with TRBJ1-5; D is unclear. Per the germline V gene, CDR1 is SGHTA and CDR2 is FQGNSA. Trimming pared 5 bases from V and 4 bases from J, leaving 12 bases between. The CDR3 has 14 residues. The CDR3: CASSLGPVNQPQHF. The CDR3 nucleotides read TGTGCCAGCAGCCTAGGGCCAGTTAATCAGCCCCAGCATTTT.

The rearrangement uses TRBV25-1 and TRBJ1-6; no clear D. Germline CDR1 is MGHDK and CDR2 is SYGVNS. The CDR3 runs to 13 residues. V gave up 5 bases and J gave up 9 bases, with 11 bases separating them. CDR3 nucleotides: TGTGCCAGCAGTTTAACGTGGAGTTCACCCCTCCACTTT. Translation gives CASSLTWSSPLHF.